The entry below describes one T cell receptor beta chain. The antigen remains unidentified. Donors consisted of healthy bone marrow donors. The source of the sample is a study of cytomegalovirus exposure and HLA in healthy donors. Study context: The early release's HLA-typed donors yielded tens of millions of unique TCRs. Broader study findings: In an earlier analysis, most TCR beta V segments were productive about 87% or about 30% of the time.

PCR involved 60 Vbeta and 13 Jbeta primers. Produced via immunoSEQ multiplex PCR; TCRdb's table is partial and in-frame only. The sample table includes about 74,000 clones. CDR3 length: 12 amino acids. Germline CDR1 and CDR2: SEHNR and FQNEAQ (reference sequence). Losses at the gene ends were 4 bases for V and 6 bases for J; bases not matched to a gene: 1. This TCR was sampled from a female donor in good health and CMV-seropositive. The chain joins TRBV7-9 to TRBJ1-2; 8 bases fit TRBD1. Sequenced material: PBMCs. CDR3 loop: CASSSQGDGYTF. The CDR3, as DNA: TGTGCCAGCAGCTCACAGGGGGATGGCTACACCTTC.